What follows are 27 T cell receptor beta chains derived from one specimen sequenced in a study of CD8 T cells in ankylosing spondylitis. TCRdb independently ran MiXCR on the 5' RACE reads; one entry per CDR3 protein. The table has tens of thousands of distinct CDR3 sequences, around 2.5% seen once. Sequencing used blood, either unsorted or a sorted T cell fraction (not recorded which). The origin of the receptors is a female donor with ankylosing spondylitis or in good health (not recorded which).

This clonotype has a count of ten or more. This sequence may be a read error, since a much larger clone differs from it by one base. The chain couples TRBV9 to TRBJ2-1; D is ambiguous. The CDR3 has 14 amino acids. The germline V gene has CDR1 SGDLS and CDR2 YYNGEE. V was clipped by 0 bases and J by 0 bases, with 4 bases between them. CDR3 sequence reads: CASSVVGSYNEQFF. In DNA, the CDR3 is TGTGCCAGCAGCGTAGTTGGCTCCTACAATGAGCAGTTCTTC. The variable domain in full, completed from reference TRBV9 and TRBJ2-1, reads DSGVTQTPKHLITATGQRVTLRCSPRSGDLSVYWYQQSLDQGLQFLIQYYNGEERAKGNILERFSAQQFPDLHSELNLSSLELGDSALYFCASSVVGSYNEQFFGPGTRLTVL.

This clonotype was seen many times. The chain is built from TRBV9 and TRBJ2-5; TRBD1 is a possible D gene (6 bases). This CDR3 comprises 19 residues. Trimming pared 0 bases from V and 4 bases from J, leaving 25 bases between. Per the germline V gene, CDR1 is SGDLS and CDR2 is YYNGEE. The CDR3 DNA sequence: TGTGCCAGCAGCGTAGACTTAGGCGGCAGGGGTGTCTATGGAGAGACCCAGTACTTC. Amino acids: CASSVDLGGRGVYGETQYF.

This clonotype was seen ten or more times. The CDR3 nucleotides read TGTGCCAGCAGCGGGGGGCAGGTCAGTTCACCCCTCCACTTT. Protein sequence: CASSGGQVSSPLHF. The chain has TRBV9 and TRBJ1-6; weak D call: TRBD1 (6 bases). The V and J ends lost 3 bases and 9 bases respectively, with 13 bases between them. There are 14 residues in the CDR3. Germline lookup yields CDR1 SGDLS and CDR2 YYNGEE.

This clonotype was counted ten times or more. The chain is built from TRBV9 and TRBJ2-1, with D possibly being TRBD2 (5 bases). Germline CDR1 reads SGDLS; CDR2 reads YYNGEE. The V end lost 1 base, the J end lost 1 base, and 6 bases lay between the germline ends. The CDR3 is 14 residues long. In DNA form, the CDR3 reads TGTGCCAGCAGCGTACGAGGGTCCTACAATGAGCAGTTCTTC. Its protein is CASSVRGSYNEQFF.

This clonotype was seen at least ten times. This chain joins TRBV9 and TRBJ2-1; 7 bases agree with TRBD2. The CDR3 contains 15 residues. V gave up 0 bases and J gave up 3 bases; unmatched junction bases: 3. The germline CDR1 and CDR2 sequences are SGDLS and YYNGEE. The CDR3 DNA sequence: TGTGCCAGCAGCGTAGGCGGGACTATCTACAATGAGCAGTTCTTC. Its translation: CASSVGGTIYNEQFF. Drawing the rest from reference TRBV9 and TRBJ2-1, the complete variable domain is DSGVTQTPKHLITATGQRVTLRCSPRSGDLSVYWYQQSLDQGLQFLIQYYNGEERAKGNILERFSAQQFPDLHSELNLSSLELGDSALYFCASSVGGTIYNEQFFGPGTRLTVL.

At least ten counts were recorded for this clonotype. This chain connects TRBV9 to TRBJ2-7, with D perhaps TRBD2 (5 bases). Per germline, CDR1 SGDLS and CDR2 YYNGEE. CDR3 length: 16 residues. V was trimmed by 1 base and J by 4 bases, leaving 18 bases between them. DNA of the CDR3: TGTGCCAGCAGCGTATCTCCAGTAGCTAGCACGTACGAGCAGTACTTC. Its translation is CASSVSPVASTYEQYF.

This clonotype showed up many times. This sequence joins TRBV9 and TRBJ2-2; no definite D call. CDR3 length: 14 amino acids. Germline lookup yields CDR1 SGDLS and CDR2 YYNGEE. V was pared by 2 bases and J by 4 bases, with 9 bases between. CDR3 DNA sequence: TGTGCCAGCAGCGTGGGCCGGGTCACCGGGGAGCTGTTTTTT. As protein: CASSVGRVTGELFF.

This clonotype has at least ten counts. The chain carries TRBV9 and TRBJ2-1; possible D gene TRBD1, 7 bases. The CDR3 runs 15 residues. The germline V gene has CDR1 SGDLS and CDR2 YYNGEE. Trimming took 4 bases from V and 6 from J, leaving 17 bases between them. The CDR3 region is CASSPGGTAGNEQFF. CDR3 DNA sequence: TGTGCCAGCAGCCCCGGCGGGACAGCCGGCAATGAGCAGTTCTTC.

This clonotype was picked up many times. The CDR3 loop reads CASNRFGGARESSEQYF. DNA for the CDR3: TGTGCCAGCAACAGGTTTGGTGGCGCGCGGGAGAGTTCCGAGCAGTACTTC. The chain employs TRBV9 and TRBJ2-7; TRBD2 aligns across 7 bases. CDR1 is SGDLS and CDR2 is YYNGEE in the germline V gene. J gave up 6 bases and V 6 bases, and 21 bases lay outside the gene matches. CDR3 length: 17 residues.

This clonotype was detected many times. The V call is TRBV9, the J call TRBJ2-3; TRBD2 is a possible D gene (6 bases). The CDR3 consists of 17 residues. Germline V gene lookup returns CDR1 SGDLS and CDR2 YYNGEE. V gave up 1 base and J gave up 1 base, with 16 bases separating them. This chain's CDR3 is CASSVNHRASGTDTQYF. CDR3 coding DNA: TGTGCCAGCAGCGTAAACCACCGGGCTAGCGGCACAGATACGCAGTATTTT.

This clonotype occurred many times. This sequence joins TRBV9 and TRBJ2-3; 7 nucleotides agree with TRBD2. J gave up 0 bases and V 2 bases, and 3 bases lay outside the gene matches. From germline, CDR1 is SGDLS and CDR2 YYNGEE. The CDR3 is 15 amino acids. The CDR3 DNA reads TGTGCCAGCAGCGTCGGGACTACCAGCACAGATACGCAGTATTTT. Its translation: CASSVGTTSTDTQYF.

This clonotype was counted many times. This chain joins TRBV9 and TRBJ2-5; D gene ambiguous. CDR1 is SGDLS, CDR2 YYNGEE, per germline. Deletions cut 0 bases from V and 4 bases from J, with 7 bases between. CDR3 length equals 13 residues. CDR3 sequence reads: CASSVDLGETQYF. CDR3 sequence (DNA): TGTGCCAGCAGCGTAGACCTAGGAGAGACCCAGTACTTC. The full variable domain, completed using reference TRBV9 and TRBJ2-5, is DSGVTQTPKHLITATGQRVTLRCSPRSGDLSVYWYQQSLDQGLQFLIQYYNGEERAKGNILERFSAQQFPDLHSELNLSSLELGDSALYFCASSVDLGETQYFGPGTRLLVL.

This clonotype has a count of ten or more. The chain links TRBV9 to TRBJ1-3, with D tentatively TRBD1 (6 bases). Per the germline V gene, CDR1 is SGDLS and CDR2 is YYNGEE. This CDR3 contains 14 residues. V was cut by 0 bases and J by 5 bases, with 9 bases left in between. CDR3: CASSVEQGRNTIYF. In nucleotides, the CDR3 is TGTGCCAGCAGCGTAGAACAGGGCAGAAACACCATATATTTT.

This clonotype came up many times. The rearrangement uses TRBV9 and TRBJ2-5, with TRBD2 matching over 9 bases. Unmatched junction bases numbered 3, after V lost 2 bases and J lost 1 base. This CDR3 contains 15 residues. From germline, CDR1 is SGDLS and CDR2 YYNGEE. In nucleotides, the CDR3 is TGTGCCAGCAGCGTTCTAGCGGGGATCCAAGAGACCCAGTACTTC. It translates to CASSVLAGIQETQYF.

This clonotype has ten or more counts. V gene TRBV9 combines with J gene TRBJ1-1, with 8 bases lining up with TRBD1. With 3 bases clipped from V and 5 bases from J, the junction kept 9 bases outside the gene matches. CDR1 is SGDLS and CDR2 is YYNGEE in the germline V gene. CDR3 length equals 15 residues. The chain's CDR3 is CASSALMDRATEAFF. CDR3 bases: TGTGCCAGCAGCGCCTTAATGGACAGGGCGACTGAAGCTTTCTTT.

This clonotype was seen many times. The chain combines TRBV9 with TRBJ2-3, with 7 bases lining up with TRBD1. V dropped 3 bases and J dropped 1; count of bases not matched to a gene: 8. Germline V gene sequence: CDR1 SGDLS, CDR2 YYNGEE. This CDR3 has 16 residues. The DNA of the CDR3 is TGTGCCAGCAGCGCCTCTAGTAGGGGGCGCACAGATACGCAGTATTTT. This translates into CASSASSRGRTDTQYF.

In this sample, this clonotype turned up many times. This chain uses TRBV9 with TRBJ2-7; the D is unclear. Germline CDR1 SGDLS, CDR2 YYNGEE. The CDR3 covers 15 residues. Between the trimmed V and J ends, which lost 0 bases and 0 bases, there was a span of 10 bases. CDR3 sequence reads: CASSVDSHSSYEQYF. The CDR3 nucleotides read TGTGCCAGCAGCGTAGACAGCCACAGCTCCTACGAGCAGTACTTC.

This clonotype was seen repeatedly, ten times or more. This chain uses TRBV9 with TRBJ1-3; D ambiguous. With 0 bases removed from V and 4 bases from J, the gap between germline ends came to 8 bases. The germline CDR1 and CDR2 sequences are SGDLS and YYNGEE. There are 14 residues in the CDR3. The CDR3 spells CASSVDSKGNTIYF. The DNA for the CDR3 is TGTGCCAGCAGCGTAGACAGTAAAGGAAACACCATATATTTT.

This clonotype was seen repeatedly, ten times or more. CDR3 sequence reads: CASSVEASGKNIQYF. The DNA of the CDR3 is TGTGCCAGCAGCGTAGAGGCTAGCGGGAAAAACATTCAGTACTTC. J is TRBJ2-4 and V is TRBV9, with 8 bases that match TRBD2. The CDR3 extends over 15 amino acids. V lost 0 bases to trimming and J lost 4 bases; unmatched junction nucleotides: 3. The germline V gene encodes CDR1 SGDLS and CDR2 YYNGEE.

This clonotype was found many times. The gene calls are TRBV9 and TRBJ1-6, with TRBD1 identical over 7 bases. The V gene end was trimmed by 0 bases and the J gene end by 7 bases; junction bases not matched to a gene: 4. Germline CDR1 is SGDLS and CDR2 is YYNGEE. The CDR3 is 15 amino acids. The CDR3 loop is CASSVVETGNSPLHF. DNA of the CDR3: TGTGCCAGCAGCGTAGTGGAGACAGGGAATTCACCCCTCCACTTT.

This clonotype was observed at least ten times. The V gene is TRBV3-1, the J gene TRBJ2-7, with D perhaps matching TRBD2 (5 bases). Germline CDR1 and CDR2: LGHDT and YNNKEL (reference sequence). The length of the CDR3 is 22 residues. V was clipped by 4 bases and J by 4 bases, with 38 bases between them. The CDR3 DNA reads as TGTGCCAGCAGCCCCTCTCCGAGACGAGACCGAAAGAAGGAACGGGGATTATACGAGCAGTACTTC. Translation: CASSPSPRRDRKKERGLYEQYF.

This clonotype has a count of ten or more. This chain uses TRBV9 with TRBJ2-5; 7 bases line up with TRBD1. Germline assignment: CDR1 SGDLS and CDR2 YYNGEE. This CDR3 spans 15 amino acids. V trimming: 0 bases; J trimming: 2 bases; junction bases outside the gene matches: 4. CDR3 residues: CASSVDRGQQETQYF. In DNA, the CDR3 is TGTGCCAGCAGCGTAGACAGGGGACAGCAAGAGACCCAGTACTTC.

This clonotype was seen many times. In nucleotides, the CDR3 is TGTGCCAGCAGCGCCGGGACTAGCGGGGGACGCTCCTACAATGAGCAGTTCTTC. Translation gives CASSAGTSGGRSYNEQFF. The chain combines TRBV9 with TRBJ2-1; 14 nucleotides line up with TRBD2. Trimming removed 3 bases from V and 0 bases from J; junction bases left unmatched: 5. CDR3 length: 18 amino acids. The germline V gene has CDR1 SGDLS and CDR2 YYNGEE.

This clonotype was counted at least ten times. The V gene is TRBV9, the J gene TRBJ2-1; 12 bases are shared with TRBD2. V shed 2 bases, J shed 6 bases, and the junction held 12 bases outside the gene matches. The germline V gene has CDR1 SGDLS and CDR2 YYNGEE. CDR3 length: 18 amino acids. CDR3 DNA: TGTGCCAGCAGCGTCGCACTAGCGGGAGGATCCGGATCCAATGAGCAGTTCTTC. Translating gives CASSVALAGGSGSNEQFF.

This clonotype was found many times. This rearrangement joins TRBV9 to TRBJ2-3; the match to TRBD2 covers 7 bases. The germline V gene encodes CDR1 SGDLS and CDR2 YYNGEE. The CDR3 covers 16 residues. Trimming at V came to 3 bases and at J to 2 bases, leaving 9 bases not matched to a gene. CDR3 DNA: TGTGCCAGCAGCGCACCGGGACTACCGAACACAGATACGCAGTATTTT. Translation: CASSAPGLPNTDTQYF.

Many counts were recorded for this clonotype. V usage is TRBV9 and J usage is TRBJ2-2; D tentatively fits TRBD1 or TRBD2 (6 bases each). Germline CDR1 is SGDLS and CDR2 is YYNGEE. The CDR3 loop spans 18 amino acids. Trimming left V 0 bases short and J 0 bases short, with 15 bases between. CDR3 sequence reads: CASSVDPQRGANTGELFF. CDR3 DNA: TGTGCCAGCAGCGTAGATCCCCAAAGGGGGGCGAACACCGGGGAGCTGTTTTTT.

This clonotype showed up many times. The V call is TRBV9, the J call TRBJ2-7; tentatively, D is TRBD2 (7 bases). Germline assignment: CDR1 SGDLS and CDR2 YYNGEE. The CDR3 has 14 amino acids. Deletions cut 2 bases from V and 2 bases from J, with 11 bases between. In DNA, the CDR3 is TGTGCCAGCAGCGTGGGGGGGCCTACCTACGAGCAGTACTTC. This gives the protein CASSVGGPTYEQYF.